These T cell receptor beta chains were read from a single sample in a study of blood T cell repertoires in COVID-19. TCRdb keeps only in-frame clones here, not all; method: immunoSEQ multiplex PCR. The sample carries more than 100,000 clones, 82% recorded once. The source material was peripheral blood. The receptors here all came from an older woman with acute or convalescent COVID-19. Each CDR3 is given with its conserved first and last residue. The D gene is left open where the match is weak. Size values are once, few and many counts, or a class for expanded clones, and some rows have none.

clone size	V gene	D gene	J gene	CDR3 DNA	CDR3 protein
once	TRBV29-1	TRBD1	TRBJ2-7	TGCAGCGTAGCGGGGACAGGGGGCCGCTACGAGCAGTACTTC	CSVAGTGGRYEQYF
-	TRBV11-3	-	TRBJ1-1	TGTGCCAGCAGCCACAGGTGGACTGAAGCTTTCTTT	CASSHRWTEAFF
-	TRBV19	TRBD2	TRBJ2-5	TGTGCCAGTAGTATACAGGGAGGGCGAGAGACCCAGTACTTC	CASSIQGGRETQYF
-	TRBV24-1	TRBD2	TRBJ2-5	TGTGCCACCGAGCGGGGGGAAGGGGTAGCGGAGACCCAGTACTTC	CATERGEGVAETQYF
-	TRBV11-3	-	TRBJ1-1	TGTGCCAGCAGCCCCCGACAGAACACTGAAGCTTTCTTT	CASSPRQNTEAFF
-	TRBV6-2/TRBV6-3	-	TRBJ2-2	TGTGCCAGCAGCTTCAGACAGACCTTAGTCACCGGGGAGCTGTTTTTT	CASSFRQTLVTGELFF
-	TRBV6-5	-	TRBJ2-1	TGTGCCAGTTCAGGGATAGGTGAGCAGTTCTTC	CASSGIGEQFF
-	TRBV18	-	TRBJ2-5	TGTGCCAGCTCACCTGACAAGTACCAAGAGACCCAGTACTTC	CASSPDKYQETQYF
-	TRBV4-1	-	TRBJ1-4	TGCGCCAGCAGCCAAGAGAGCACCCGCAAGGAAAAACTGTTTTTT	CASSQESTRKEKLFF
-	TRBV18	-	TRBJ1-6	TGTGCCAGCTCACCAATTCGGCAGGTGGATTCACCCCTCCACTTT	CASSPIRQVDSPLHF
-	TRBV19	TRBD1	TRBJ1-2	TGTGCCAGTAGTACGAATCGGGACAGCCTCTATGGCTACACCTTC	CASSTNRDSLYGYTF
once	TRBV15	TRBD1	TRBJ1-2	TGTGCCACCAGCAGAATGGGACAGGGAGGGAACTATGGCTACACCTTC	CATSRMGQGGNYGYTF
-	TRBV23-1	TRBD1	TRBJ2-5	TGCGCCAGCAGTCAGAAGAGACAGGGGGCGACCGGGCAGACCCAGTACTTC	CASSQKRQGATGQTQYF
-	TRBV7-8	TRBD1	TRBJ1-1	TGTGCCAGCAGCTTATCAACAGGGGACACTGAAGCTTTCTTT	CASSLSTGDTEAFF
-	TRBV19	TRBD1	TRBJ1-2	TGTGCCAGTAACCCAGGGACAGGCGAGGGCTACACCTTC	CASNPGTGEGYTF
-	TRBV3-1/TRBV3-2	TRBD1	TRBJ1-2	TGTGCCAGCAGCCAAGATGTAACCGGACAGGGGAGCTATGGCTACACCTTC	CASSQDVTGQGSYGYTF
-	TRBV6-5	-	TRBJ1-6	TGTGCCAGCAGTTACTCCGGGCAGGGAGGTTCACCCCTCCACTTT	CASSYSGQGGSPLHF
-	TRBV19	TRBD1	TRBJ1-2	TGTGCCAGTAGTCCCGAACACTATGTAGGGACAGTAACAATGGGCTACACCTTC	CASSPEHYVGTVTMGYTF
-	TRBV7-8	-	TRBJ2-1	TGTGCCAGCAGCTCCACAGGGAACTACAATGAGCAGTTCTTC	CASSSTGNYNEQFF
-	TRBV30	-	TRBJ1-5	TGTGCCTGGAGTCAGGCGAGCAATCAGCCCCAGCATTTT	CAWSQASNQPQHF
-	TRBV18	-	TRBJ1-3	TGTGCCAGCTCAACCGGAGCGTCAAACACCATATATTTT	CASSTGASNTIYF
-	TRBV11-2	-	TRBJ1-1	TGTGCCAGCAGCTTAGTTATGAACACTGAAGCTTTCTTT	CASSLVMNTEAFF
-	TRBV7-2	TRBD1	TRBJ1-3	TGTGCCAGCAGCACAAGACAGGGGAGAAACACCATATATTTT	CASSTRQGRNTIYF
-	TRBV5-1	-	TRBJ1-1	TGCGCCAGCAGCTCGGACACTTTGAACACTGAAGCTTTCTTT	CASSSDTLNTEAFF
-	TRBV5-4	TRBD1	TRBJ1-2	TGTGCCAGCAGCTTGGTCCAGGGGGGTACCGGCTACACCTTC	CASSLVQGGTGYTF